This T cell receptor (beta chain) was observed in a study of cytomegalovirus exposure and HLA in healthy donors. Use of 60 Vbeta and 13 Jbeta primers characterized the PCR. Sequencing used immunoSEQ multiplex PCR; TCRdb keeps in-frame clones, though not all of them. This table has approximately 140,000 clones, 60% to 85% appearing once. Germline lookup yields CDR1 SGHRS and CDR2 YFSETQ. CDR3 length equals 15 residues. V trimming: 3 bases; J trimming: 4 bases; junction bases outside the gene matches: 4. With respect to this clone: Its antigen is unidentified.

Findings of the study overall: Judged likely to be a sequencing artifact was a cluster of highly shared sequence variants. Across donors, sequencing depth was assumed by presence/absence analyses to be roughly uniform.

Sequencing was performed on PBMCs. The sequence was obtained from a man aged 50-59 years in good health and CMV-seropositive. The J gene is TRBJ1-2, the V gene TRBV5-1, with TRBD1 matching over 12 bases. In nucleotides, the CDR3 is TGCGCCAGCAGCTCGGGGGACAGGGGGCCCTATGGCTACACCTTC. It translates to CASSSGDRGPYGYTF.